The T cell receptor (beta chain) described here comes from a study of shared clonotypes between healthy human individuals. A single count supports this clone. Clones were sequenced by immunoSEQ multiplex PCR, and TCRdb holds only the in-frame ones, with some missing. The sample has 500,000 to 700,000 clones; 85% to 95% are singletons. Naivety among CD8 cells was defined by CD45RO negativity and positive CCR7 selection, thereby excluding terminally differentiated effector memory CD45RA+ cells. All participating donors were Caucasian adults from Nashville, Tennessee. The receptor was derived from a woman between 25 and 40 years old in good health. The sample taken for sequencing was naive CD8+ T cells sorted from blood.

This CDR3 is CASSCPLGFYEQYF. In DNA, the CDR3 is TGTGCCAGCAGCTGCCCCTTGGGGTTCTACGAGCAGTACTTC. V gene TRBV21-1 combines with J gene TRBJ2-7. TRBV21-1 is marked as a pseudogene. The CDR3 contains 14 residues.